This entry features one TCR beta chain sequence. This entry comes from a study of blood T cells in healthy people across ages. Through a sample-barcoded 5' primer and a J-beta primer mix, a second PCR was run for about 6 to 11 cycles. TCRdb processed the 5' RACE reads anew with MiXCR; each CDR3 protein has one entry. The sample has about 800,000 distinct CDR3 sequences; 58% are singletons. CDR1 is LGHNA, CDR2 YNFKEQ, per germline. This CDR3 has 16 amino acids. The source of this sequence is a man aged 30 to 45 in good health. The V and J genes are TRBV4-2 and TRBJ2-7; 8 bases fit TRBD2. The end of the DNA is better explained by TRBJ2-5, so the J call may be wrong. Sequenced material: blood. The CDR3 DNA reads as TGTGCCAGCAGCCAAGACTGGGCGGGGGGCAGGGAGACCCAGTACTTC. Translation: CASSQDWAGGRETQYF.